Below are 16 T cell receptor beta chains sequenced from a single sample in a study of blood T cell repertoires in COVID-19. The protocol was immunoSEQ multiplex PCR, while the TCRdb copy is restricted to in-frame clones and leaves out a portion. The sample holds roughly 140,000 clones, around 90% seen once. Sequenced input: peripheral blood. The receptors were sampled from a woman aged 55-70 years with active or convalescent COVID-19.

The chain combines TRBV19 with TRBJ2-7, with D possibly matching TRBD1 (6 bases). The CDR3 has 15 residues. V was shortened by 9 bases and J by 4 bases, with 22 bases between the two germline ends. Germline V lookup: CDR1 LNHDA, CDR2 SQIVND (reference sequence). The CDR3 is CASRVQGDPLYEQYF. The CDR3 bases are TGTGCCAGCCGTGTACAGGGTGACCCCCTATACGAGCAGTACTTC.

The chain uses TRBV30 and TRBJ1-1; D is perhaps TRBD1 (6 bases). CDR1 and CDR2 from the germline V gene are GTSNPN and SVGIG (reference sequence). Trimming took off 7 bases at V and 2 bases at J, with 14 bases between the two ends. The CDR3 is 13 residues long. CDR3 nucleotides: TGTGCCTCGAGCCGACAGGTTAACACTGAAGCTTTCTTT. Translated: CASSRQVNTEAFF.

Of note for this clone: The sample contains more than one DNA sequence encoding this CDR3. The V gene is TRBV4-3, the J gene TRBJ2-3; 8 bases fit TRBD2. The J segment lost 1 base and the V segment lost 0 bases, leaving 3 bases of the junction unmatched. Germline CDR1 reads LGHNA; CDR2 reads YSLEER. CDR3 length equals 16 residues. The CDR3 coding sequence is TGCGCCAGCAGCCAAGATCGTAGCGGGGGCACAGATACGCAGTATTTT. Translation: CASSQDRSGGTDTQYF.

The chain recombines TRBV18 with TRBJ2-5; 9 bases map to TRBD1. Germline CDR1 and CDR2: KGHSH and LQKENI. The CDR3 spans 14 residues. V was clipped by 5 bases and J by 4 bases; unmatched bases: 5. The CDR3 DNA sequence: TGTGCCAGCTCATTGCACAGGGGGCTAGAGACCCAGTACTTC. Translating gives CASSLHRGLETQYF.

This clone was recorded once. An end of the junction differs from the germline gene, which may be a read error. This chain connects TRBV5-6 to TRBJ2-5; possible D gene TRBD1, 5 bases. CDR1 is SGHDT, CDR2 YYEEEE, per germline. This CDR3 is built from 11 residues. The CDR3 DNA reads as TGTGCCAGCAGCTTCGACAGTCGGGCGGACTTC. It is translated as CASSFDSRADF. Combining the CDR3 with reference TRBV5-6 and TRBJ2-5 gives the whole variable domain DAGVTQSPTHLIKTRGQQVTLRCSPKSGHDTVSWYQQALGQGPQFIFQYYEEEERQRGNFPDRFSGHQFPNYSSELNVNALLLGDSALYLCASSFDSRADFGPGTRLLVL.

This rearrangement joins TRBV19 to TRBJ2-1; unclear D gene. V lost 10 bases and J 0 bases, leaving 10 bases between the germline ends. This CDR3 contains 13 residues. The germline gives CDR1 LNHDA, CDR2 SQIVND (reference sequence). CDR3 sequence: CATTSSSYNEQFF. The CDR3 DNA is TGTGCCACAACTTCGAGCTCCTACAATGAGCAGTTCTTC.

V and J are TRBV9 and TRBJ2-1; D might be TRBD2 (6 bases). Germline CDR1 reads SGDLS; CDR2 reads YYNGEE. Trimming stripped 5 bases from V and 0 bases from J, with 12 bases between. This CDR3 comprises 15 residues. In nucleotides, the CDR3 is TGTGCCAGCAGGGCGGCCGGGAGCTCCTACAATGAGCAGTTCTTC. As protein: CASRAAGSSYNEQFF.

This clone was recorded only once. The chain carries TRBV5-1 and TRBJ1-5; D is unclear. The germline V gene encodes CDR1 SGHRS and CDR2 YFSETQ. The V end lost 7 bases, the J end lost 6 bases, and 14 bases lay between the germline ends. CDR3 length: 13 residues. CDR3 sequence (DNA): TGCGCCAGCGCTTCCGCGGAGGGTCAGCCCCAGCATTTT. Amino acid sequence: CASASAEGQPQHF.

The V gene is TRBV18, the J gene TRBJ2-7; TRBD1 might be the D (6 bases). Germline CDR1 reads KGHSH; CDR2 reads LQKENI. The CDR3 is 15 amino acids. V was shortened by 1 base and J by 4 bases, with 14 bases between the two germline ends. CDR3 bases: TGTGCCAGCTCACCACTAACAGGGATAGGGTACGAGCAGTACTTC. It encodes CASSPLTGIGYEQYF.

In the case of this clone: Other nucleotide sequences from this sample produce the same CDR3. The chain combines TRBV7-2 with TRBJ1-1; D is unclear. The CDR3 is 14 amino acids. V was cut by 1 base and J by 2 bases, with 8 bases left in between. CDR1 is SGHTA, CDR2 FQGNSA, per germline. DNA of the CDR3: TGTGCCAGCAGCTTAGGGGGAGTCAACACTGAAGCTTTCTTT. This gives the protein CASSLGGVNTEAFF.

V and J are TRBV6-5 and TRBJ1-2; tentative D call: TRBD1 (6 bases). CDR1 is MNHEY, CDR2 SVGAGI, per germline. The CDR3 spans 15 residues. Trimming pared 5 bases from V and 4 bases from J, leaving 17 bases between. This chain's CDR3 is CASSTGGGGSYGYTF. For the CDR3, the DNA is TGTGCCAGCAGTACGGGGGGAGGGGGGAGCTATGGCTACACCTTC.

This clone appeared many times. V gene TRBV19 combines with J gene TRBJ2-7; D is unresolved. The CDR3 is made up of 12 amino acids. CDR1 is LNHDA and CDR2 is SQIVND in the germline V gene (reference sequence). V was clipped by 5 bases and J by 6 bases, with 11 bases between them. As DNA, the CDR3 is TGTGCCAGTAGTGCCAACTACCGCGAGCAGTACTTC. Amino acid sequence: CASSANYREQYF.

The chain couples TRBV5-8 to TRBJ2-1, with 8 bases fitting TRBD2. J lost 0 bases, V lost 2 bases, and 1 base had no gene match. Germline CDR1 SGHTS, CDR2 YDEGEE. The length of the CDR3 is 15 residues. Here the CDR3 reads CASSLSGSSYNEQFF. As DNA, the CDR3 is TGTGCCAGCAGCTTAAGCGGGAGCTCCTACAATGAGCAGTTCTTC. The entire variable domain, with the rest obtained from reference TRBV5-8 and TRBJ2-1, is as follows: EAGVTQSPTHLIKTRGQQATLRCSPISGHTSVYWYQQALGLGLQFLLWYDEGEERNRGNFPPRFSGRQFPNYSSELNVNALELEDSALYLCASSLSGSSYNEQFFGPGTRLTVL.

The gene calls are TRBV5-6 and TRBJ1-1, with 10 positions matching TRBD1. Trimming took 0 bases from V and 5 from J; bases not matched to a gene: 16. Germline lookup yields CDR1 SGHDT and CDR2 YYEEEE. The CDR3 runs to 19 residues. For the CDR3, the DNA is TGTGCCAGCAGCTTGGTGGCTGGGACAGGGGCTCGGGCTCGGACTGAAGCTTTCTTT. Protein: CASSLVAGTGARARTEAFF. Variable domain in full (rest from reference TRBV5-6 and TRBJ1-1): DAGVTQSPTHLIKTRGQQVTLRCSPKSGHDTVSWYQQALGQGPQFIFQYYEEEERQRGNFPDRFSGHQFPNYSSELNVNALLLGDSALYLCASSLVAGTGARARTEAFFGQGTRLTVV.

This chain joins TRBV6-2 or TRBV6-3 and TRBJ1-2; 8 bases are shared with TRBD1. CDR1 is MNHEY, CDR2 SVGEGT, per germline. V trimming: 0 bases; J trimming: 5 bases; junction bases outside the gene matches: 11. The CDR3 is 17 residues long. CDR3 coding DNA: TGTGCCAGCAGTTACTCGGAGTATAAGGGACAGGAGTATGGCTACACCTTC. This encodes CASSYSEYKGQEYGYTF.

The J gene is TRBJ2-3, the V gene TRBV7-2, with 7 bases identical to TRBD2. The germline V gene encodes CDR1 SGHTA and CDR2 FQGNSA. J lost 4 bases, V lost 0 bases, and 1 base had no gene match. CDR3 length: 14 residues. CDR3 amino acids: CASSLARGSDTQYF. CDR3 nucleotides: TGTGCCAGCAGCTTAGCGCGGGGGTCAGATACGCAGTATTTT. Using reference TRBV7-2 and TRBJ2-3 for the parts outside the CDR3, the full variable domain is GAGVSQSPSNKVTEKGKDVELRCDPISGHTALYWYRQSLGQGLEFLIYFQGNSAPDKSGLPSDRFSAERTGGSVSTLTIQRTQQEDSAVYLCASSLARGSDTQYFGPGTRLTVL.